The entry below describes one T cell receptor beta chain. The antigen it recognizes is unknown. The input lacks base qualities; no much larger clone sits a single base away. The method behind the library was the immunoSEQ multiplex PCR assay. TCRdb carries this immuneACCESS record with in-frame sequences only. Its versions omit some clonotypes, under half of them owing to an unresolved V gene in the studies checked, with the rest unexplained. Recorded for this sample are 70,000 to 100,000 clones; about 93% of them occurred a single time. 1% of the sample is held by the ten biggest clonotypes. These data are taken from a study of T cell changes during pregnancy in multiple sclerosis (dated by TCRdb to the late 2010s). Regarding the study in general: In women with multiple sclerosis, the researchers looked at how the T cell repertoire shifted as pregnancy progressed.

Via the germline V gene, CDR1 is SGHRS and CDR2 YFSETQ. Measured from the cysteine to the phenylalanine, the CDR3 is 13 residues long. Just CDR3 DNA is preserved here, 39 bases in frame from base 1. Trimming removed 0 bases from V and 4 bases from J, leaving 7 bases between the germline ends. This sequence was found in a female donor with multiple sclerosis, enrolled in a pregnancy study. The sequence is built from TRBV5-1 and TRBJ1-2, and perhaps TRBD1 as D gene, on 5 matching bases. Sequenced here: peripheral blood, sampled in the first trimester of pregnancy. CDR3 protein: CASSLGQTYGYTF. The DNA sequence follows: TGCGCCAGCAGCTTGGGACAGACCTATGGCTACACCTTC. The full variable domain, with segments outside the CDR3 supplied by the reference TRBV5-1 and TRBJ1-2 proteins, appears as KAGVTQTPRYLIKTRGQQVTLSCSPISGHRSVSWYQQTPGQGLQFLFEYFSETQRNKGNFPGRFSGRQFSNSRSEMNVSTLELGDSALYLCASSLGQTYGYTFGSGTRLTVV.